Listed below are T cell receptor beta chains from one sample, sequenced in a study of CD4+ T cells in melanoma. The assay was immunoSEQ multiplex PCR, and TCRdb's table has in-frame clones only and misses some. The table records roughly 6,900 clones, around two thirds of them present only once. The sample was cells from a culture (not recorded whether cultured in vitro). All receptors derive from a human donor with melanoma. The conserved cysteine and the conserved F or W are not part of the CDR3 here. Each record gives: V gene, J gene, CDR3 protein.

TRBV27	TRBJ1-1	ASSHGPEAF
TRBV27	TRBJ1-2	ASSLIDPGQAPGNYGYT
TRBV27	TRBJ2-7	ASSTGTGVEQY
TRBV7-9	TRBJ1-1	ASSLASGTANTEAF
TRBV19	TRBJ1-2	ASSIMGASYGYT
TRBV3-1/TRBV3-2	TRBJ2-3	ASSQAPGSTDTQY
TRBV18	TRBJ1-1	ASSPDRGTEAF
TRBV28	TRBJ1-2	ASTPGYGYT
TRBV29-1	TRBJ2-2	SVTRQGGVTGELF
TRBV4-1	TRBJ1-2	ASSQAARAEYGYT
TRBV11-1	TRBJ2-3	ASSLEGRQGTDTQY
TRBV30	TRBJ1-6	AWSIRGLNSPLH
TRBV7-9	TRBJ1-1	ASSLSARRVAF
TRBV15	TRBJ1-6	ATSRVRSNSYNSPLH
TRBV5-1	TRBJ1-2	ASSLVDSRRNYGYT
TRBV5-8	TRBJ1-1	ASSLAGFYTEAF
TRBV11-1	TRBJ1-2	ASSPWTANYGYT
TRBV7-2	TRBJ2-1	ASSLAGGLGEQF
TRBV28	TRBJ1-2	ASSPDRGYGYT
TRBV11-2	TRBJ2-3	ASSSRGRGSTDTQY
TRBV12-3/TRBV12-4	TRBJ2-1	ASSGDRGNEQF
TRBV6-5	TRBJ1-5	ASSYSGVVGQPQH
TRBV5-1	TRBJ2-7	ASSFSTGGDEQY
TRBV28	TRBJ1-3	ASKNTGNTIY
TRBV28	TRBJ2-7	ASSDRQGPGEQY
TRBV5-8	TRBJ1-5	ASRLRGDQPQH
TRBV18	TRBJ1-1	ASSPPQNTEAF
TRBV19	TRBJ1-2	ASMVRAGYGYT
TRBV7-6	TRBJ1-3	ASSPESYSGNTIY
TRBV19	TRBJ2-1	ASSMGYNEQF
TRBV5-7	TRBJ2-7	ASSLQGALYEQY
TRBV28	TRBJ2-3	ASSLTDTQY
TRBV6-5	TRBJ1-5	ASSYSGTGGNQPQH
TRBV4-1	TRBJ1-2	ASSQDRNYGYT
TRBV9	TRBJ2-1	ASTSGGDEQF
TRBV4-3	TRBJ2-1	ASSQDASDSYNEQF
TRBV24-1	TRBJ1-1	ATSDLSQGWTEAF
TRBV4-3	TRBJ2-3	ASSLQGWDRGGTDTQY
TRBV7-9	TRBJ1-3	ASSLDSLSGNTIY
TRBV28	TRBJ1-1	ASSLYVGVTEAF
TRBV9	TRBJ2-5	ASSPGTSDQETQY
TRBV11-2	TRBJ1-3	ASSLGGWSGNTIY
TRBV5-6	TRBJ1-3	ASSLDLGPGGNTIY
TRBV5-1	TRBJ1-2	ASSLGGNGYT
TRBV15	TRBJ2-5	ATSRQQGHGETQY
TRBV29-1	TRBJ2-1	SGSGTSGSYNEQF
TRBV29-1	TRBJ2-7	SVERQGTYEQY
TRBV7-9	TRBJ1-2	ASSSTTGSLNGYT
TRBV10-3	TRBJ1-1	AISDPTFYTEAF
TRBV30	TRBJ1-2	AWSGWEDLYGYT
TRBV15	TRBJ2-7	ATSREGHEQY
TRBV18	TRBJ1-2	ASSPPSQGRDGYT
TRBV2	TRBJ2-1	ASSESQGYYNEQF
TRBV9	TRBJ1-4	ASSGQGTGEKLF
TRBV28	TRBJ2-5	ASSLGGGLAQKETQY
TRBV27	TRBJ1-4	ASRSGTELF
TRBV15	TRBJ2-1	ATSRDPGRGNEQF
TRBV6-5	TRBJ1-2	ASRQANYGYT
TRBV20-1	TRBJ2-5	SASRFRGETQY